The 11 T cell receptor beta chains given below trace back to one sample, sequenced in a study of T cells in Graves' hyperthyroidism and ophthalmopathy. Amplification targeted TCR beta CDR3 regions from RNA transcripts. HTBI primers drove first-round RT-PCR of the TCR CDR3. TCRdb called the multiplex PCR reads again in MiXCR, with one record for every CDR3 protein. Counted here are 250,000 to 400,000 distinct CDR3 sequences, roughly an eighth occurring once; the ten biggest clones make up roughly 35%. Specimen: blood. These receptors originate from a woman aged 40 to 49 with Graves' ophthalmopathy.

This clonotype was found many times. This chain uses TRBV28 with TRBJ1-6; 7 bases are a match to TRBD1. The length of the CDR3 is 16 residues. Looked up from germline, CDR1 is MDHEN and CDR2 is SYDVKM. V lost 5 bases to trimming and J lost 4 bases; unmatched junction nucleotides: 8. CDR3 in DNA: TGTGCCAGCAGTAATACCGGGACAGCATATAATTCACCCCTCCACTTT. As protein: CASSNTGTAYNSPLHF.

There are many counts of this clonotype. The chain couples TRBV6-1 to TRBJ1-2; maybe TRBD1 (6 bases). The CDR3 loop spans 14 amino acids. Germline assignment: CDR1 MNHNS and CDR2 SASEGT. The ends were cut back, 10 bases at V and 1 base at J, with 16 bases in the middle. The CDR3 sequence is CATGGRVLNYGYTF. The CDR3, as DNA: TGTGCCACCGGGGGCCGCGTACTTAACTATGGCTACACCTTC.

This clonotype was observed at least ten times. V usage is TRBV6-6 and J usage is TRBJ2-2; no definite D call. The CDR3 has 13 residues. Germline V gives CDR1 MNHNY, CDR2 SVGAGI (reference sequence). Trimming stripped 2 bases from V and 6 bases from J, with 7 bases between. For the CDR3, the DNA is TGTGCCAGCAGTTACCGCCTATCCGGGGAGCTGTTTTTT. This sequence encodes CASSYRLSGELFF.

The chain employs TRBV13 and TRBJ2-5; a weak D match, TRBD2 (5 bases). The CDR3 totals 16 residues. Trimming left V 5 bases short and J 4 bases short, with 20 bases between. The germline V gene encodes CDR1 PRHDT and CDR2 FYEKMQ (reference sequence). In DNA form, the CDR3 reads TGTGCCAGCAGCCTACGGACTCCCCGCAGGAGAGAGACCCAGTACTTC. Encoded protein: CASSLRTPRRRETQYF.

The chain joins TRBV7-8 to TRBJ2-1, with TRBD2 matching over 7 bases. CDR3 length equals 14 residues. With 5 bases clipped from V and 8 bases from J, the junction kept 9 bases outside the gene matches. Looked up from germline, CDR1 is SGHVS and CDR2 is FQNEAQ. The CDR3, as DNA: TGTGCCAGCAGCCGAGCGGGATCATCGGATGAGCAGTTCTTC. This translates into CASSRAGSSDEQFF.

In this sample, this clonotype turned up many times. The V call is TRBV20-1, the J call TRBJ2-3; TRBD1 agrees at 9 bases. The CDR3 is 16 amino acids. CDR1 is DFQATT, CDR2 SNEGSKA, per germline (reference sequence). Unmatched junction bases numbered 10, after V lost 6 bases and J lost 0 bases. The CDR3 protein is CSARDRVFGSTDTQYF. In DNA form, the CDR3 reads TGCAGTGCCAGGGACAGGGTTTTTGGTAGCACAGATACGCAGTATTTT.

This clonotype was recorded at least ten times. The genes are TRBV28 and TRBJ2-7; D not certain. The CDR3 runs 15 residues. Germline loops: CDR1 MDHEN, CDR2 SYDVKM. V lost 6 bases, J lost 4 bases, and 19 bases lay in between. CDR3 residues: CASSLGFVSGYEQYF. The CDR3 DNA is TGTGCCAGCAGCCTCGGATTCGTCTCTGGGTACGAGCAGTACTTC.

Many counts were recorded for this clonotype. The chain has TRBV7-2 and TRBJ2-3; tentative D call: TRBD2 (6 bases). The CDR3 has 12 residues. The V gene lost 5 bases and the J gene lost 11 bases, with 14 bases spanning the gap. Germline CDR1 is SGHTA and CDR2 is FQGNSA. The CDR3 bases are TGTGCCAGCAGCCCTACTAGCCCAGAGCAGTATTTT. This encodes CASSPTSPEQYF.

The table lists this clonotype with many counts. The chain carries TRBV7-9 and TRBJ1-1; 8 positions match TRBD1. V was clipped by 5 bases and J by 0 bases; unmatched bases: 5. CDR1 and CDR2 (germline): SEHNR, FQNEAQ (reference sequence). This CDR3 contains 15 residues. The CDR3 is CASSPRQGLNTEAFF. In DNA form, the CDR3 reads TGTGCCAGCAGCCCTAGACAGGGGCTGAACACTGAAGCTTTCTTT.

The J gene is TRBJ2-1, the V gene TRBV19; D unclear. The CDR3 is 14 residues long. V was trimmed by 6 bases and J by 0 bases, leaving 9 bases between them. CDR1 LNHDA and CDR2 SQIVND come from the germline V gene (reference sequence). In DNA form, the CDR3 reads TGTGCCAGTAGGCGTTCTGGCTCCTACAATGAGCAGTTCTTC. Translation gives CASRRSGSYNEQFF.

This clonotype was observed many times. The CDR3 reads CASSYSSSLEQYF. The CDR3 nucleotides read TGTGCCAGCAGTTACTCCTCCTCGCTCGAGCAGTACTTC. This sequence joins TRBV6-5 and TRBJ2-7; unclear D gene. Germline CDR1 MNHEY, CDR2 SVGAGI. Trimming stripped 0 bases from V and 6 bases from J, with 9 bases between. The CDR3 extends over 13 amino acids.